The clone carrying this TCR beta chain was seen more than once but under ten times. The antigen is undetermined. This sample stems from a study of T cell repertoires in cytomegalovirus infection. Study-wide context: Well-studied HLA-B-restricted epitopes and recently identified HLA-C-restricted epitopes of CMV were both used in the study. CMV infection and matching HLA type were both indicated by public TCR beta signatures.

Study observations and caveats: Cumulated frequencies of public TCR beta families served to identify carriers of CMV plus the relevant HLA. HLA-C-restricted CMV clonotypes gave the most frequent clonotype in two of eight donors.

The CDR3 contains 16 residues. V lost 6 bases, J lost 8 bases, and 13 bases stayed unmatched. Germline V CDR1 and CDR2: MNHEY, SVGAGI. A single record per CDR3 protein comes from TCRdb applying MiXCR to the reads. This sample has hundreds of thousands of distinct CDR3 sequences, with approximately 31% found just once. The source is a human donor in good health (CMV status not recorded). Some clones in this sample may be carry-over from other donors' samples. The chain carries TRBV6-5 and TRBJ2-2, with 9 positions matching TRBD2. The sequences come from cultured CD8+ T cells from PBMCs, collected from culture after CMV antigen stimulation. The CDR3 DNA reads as TGTGCCAGCAGGACTGAAGCGGGGGGCATAGCTGGGGAGCTGTTTTTT. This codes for CASRTEAGGIAGELFF.